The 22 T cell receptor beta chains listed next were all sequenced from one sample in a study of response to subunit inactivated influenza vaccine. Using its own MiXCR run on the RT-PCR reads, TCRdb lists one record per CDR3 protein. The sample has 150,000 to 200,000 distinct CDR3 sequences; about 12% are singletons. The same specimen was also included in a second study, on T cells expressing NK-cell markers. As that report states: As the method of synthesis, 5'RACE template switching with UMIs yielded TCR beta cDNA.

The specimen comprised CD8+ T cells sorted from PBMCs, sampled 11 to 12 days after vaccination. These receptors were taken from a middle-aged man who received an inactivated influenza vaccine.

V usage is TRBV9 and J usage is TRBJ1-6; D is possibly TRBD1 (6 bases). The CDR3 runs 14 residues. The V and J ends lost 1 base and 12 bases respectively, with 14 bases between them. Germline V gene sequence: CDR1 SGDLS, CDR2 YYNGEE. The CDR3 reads CASSVSGAREPLHF. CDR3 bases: TGTGCCAGCAGCGTATCAGGGGCCAGGGAACCCCTCCACTTT.

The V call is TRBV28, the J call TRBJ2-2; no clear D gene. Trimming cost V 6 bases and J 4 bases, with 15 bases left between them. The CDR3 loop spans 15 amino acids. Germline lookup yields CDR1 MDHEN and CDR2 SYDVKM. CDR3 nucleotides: TGTGCCAGCAGCGCAGTTGGTTATTCCACCGGGGAGCTGTTTTTT. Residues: CASSAVGYSTGELFF.

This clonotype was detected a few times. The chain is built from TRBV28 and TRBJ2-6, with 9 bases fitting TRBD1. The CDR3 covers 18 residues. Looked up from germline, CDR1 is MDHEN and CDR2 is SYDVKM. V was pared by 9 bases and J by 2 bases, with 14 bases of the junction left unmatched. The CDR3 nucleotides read TGTGCCAGTTACTCCGGGACAGGGAGACACCCTGGGGCCAACGTCCTGACTTTC. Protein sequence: CASYSGTGRHPGANVLTF.

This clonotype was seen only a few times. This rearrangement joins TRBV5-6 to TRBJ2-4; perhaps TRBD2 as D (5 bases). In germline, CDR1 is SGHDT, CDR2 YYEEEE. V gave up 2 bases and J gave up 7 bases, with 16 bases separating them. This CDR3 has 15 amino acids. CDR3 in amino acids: CASSFEGKVRNIQYF. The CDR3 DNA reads TGTGCCAGCAGCTTCGAGGGTAAAGTGCGGAACATTCAGTACTTC. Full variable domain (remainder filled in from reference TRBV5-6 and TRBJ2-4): DAGVTQSPTHLIKTRGQQVTLRCSPKSGHDTVSWYQQALGQGPQFIFQYYEEEERQRGNFPDRFSGHQFPNYSSELNVNALLLGDSALYLCASSFEGKVRNIQYFGAGTRLSVL.

As DNA, the CDR3 is TGTGCCAGCAGCCACAGGGTAGGGAGCACCGGGGAGCTGTTTTTT. Residues: CASSHRVGSTGELFF. The genes are TRBV7-8 and TRBJ2-2; possible D gene TRBD1, 6 bases. The germline V and J ends were trimmed by 5 bases and 4 bases, with 14 bases remaining between them. This CDR3 has 15 residues. Germline V lookup: CDR1 SGHVS, CDR2 FQNEAQ.

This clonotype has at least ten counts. The CDR3 here is CASSRLLTDTQYF. In nucleotides, the CDR3 is TGTGCCAGCAGTCGACTGCTCACAGATACGCAGTATTTT. The chain carries TRBV12-3 or TRBV12-4 and TRBJ2-3, with D uncertain. There are 13 residues in the CDR3. Trimming left V 5 bases short and J 2 bases short, with 8 bases between.

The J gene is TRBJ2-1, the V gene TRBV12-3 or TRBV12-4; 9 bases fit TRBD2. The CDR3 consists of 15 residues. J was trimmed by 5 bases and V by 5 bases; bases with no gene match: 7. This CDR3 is CASSPSSGAHNEQFF. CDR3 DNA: TGTGCCAGCAGTCCATCTAGCGGGGCCCACAATGAGCAGTTCTTC.

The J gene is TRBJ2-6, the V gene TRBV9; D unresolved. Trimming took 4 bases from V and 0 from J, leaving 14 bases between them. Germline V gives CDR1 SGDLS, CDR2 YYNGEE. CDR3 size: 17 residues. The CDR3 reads CASSPQLGSSGANVLTF. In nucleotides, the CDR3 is TGTGCCAGCAGCCCCCAGCTAGGCTCCTCTGGGGCCAACGTCCTGACTTTC.

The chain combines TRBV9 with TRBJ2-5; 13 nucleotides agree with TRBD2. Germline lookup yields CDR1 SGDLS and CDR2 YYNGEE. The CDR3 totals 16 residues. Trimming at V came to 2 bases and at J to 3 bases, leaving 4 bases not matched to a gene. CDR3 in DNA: TGTGCCAGCAGCGTCCGGACTAGCGGGGGAAAAGAGACCCAGTACTTC. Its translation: CASSVRTSGGKETQYF.

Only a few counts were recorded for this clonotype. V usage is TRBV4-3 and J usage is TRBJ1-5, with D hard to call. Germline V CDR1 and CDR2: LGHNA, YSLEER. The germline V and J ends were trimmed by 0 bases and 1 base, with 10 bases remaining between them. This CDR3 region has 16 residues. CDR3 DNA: TGCGCCAGCAGCCAAGATCGACGCGGCAGCAATCAGCCCCAGCATTTT. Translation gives CASSQDRRGSNQPQHF.

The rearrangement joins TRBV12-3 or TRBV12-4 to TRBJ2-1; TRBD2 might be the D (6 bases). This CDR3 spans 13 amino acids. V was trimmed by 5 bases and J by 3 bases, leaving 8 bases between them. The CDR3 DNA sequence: TGTGCCAGCAGTGCGGGACTCTACAATGAGCAGTTCTTC. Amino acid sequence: CASSAGLYNEQFF.

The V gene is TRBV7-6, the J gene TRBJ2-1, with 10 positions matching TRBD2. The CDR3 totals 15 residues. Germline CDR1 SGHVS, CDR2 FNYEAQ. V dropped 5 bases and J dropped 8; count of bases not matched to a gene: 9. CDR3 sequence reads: CASSHLAGAPDEQFF. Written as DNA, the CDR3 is TGTGCCAGCAGCCATCTAGCGGGAGCACCGGATGAGCAGTTCTTC.

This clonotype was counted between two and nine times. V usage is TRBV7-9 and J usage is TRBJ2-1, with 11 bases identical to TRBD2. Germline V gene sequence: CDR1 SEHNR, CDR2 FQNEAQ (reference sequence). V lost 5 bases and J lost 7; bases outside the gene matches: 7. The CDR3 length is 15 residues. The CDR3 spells CASSPLAGGKNEQFF. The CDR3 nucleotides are TGTGCCAGCAGCCCTCTAGCGGGGGGTAAAAATGAGCAGTTCTTC.

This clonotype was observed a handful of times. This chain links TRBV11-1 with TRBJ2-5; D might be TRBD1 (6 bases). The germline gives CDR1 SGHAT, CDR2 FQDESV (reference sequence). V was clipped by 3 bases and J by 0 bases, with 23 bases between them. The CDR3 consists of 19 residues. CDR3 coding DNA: TGTGCCAGCAGCTTTCCGGACAGAGAGAGAAGTAAAGACCAAGAGACCCAGTACTTC. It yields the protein CASSFPDRERSKDQETQYF.

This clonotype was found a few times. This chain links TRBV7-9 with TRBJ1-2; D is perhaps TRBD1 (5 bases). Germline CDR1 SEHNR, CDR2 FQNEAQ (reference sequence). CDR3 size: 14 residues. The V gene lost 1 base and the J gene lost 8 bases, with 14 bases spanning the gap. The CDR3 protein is CASSLVGRVDGYTF. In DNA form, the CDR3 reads TGTGCCAGCAGCTTAGTAGGCAGGGTGGACGGCTACACCTTC.

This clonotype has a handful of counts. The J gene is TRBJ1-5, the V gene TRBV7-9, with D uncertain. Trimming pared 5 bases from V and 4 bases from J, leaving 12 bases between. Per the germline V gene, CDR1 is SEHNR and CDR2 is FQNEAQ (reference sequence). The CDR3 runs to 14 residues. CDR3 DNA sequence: TGTGCCAGCAGCCATTCGAATCAAAATCAGCCCCAGCATTTT. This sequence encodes CASSHSNQNQPQHF.

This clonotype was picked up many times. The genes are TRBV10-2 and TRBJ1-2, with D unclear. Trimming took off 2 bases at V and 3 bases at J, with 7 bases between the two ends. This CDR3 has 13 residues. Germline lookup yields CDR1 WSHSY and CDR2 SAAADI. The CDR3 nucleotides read TGCGCCAGCAGTGAGATAGCCGACTATGGCTACACCTTC. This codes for CASSEIADYGYTF.

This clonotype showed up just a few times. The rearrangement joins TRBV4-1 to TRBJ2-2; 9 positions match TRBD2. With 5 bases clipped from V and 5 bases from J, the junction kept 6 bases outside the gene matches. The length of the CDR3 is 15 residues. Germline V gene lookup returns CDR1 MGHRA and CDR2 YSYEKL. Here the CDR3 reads CASSRVSGGTGELFF. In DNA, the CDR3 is TGCGCCAGCAGCAGAGTCAGCGGGGGGACCGGGGAGCTGTTTTTT.

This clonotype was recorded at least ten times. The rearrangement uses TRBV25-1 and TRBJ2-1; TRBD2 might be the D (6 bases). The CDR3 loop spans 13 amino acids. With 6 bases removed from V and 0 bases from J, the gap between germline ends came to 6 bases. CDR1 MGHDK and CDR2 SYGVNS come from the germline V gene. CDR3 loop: CASSGSSYNEQFF. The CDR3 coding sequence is TGTGCCAGCAGCGGGAGCTCCTACAATGAGCAGTTCTTC.

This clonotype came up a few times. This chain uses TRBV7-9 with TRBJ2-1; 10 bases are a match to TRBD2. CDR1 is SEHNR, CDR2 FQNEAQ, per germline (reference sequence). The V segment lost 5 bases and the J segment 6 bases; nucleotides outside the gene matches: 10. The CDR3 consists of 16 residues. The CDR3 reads CASSPALAGVGNEQFF. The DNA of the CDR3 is TGTGCCAGCAGCCCAGCCCTAGCGGGGGTAGGCAATGAGCAGTTCTTC.

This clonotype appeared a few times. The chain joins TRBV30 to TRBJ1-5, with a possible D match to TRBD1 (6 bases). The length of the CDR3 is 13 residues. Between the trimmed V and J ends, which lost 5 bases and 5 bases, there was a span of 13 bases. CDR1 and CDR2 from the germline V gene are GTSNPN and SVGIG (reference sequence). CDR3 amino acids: CAWAQGTYQPQHF. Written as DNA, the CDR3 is TGTGCCTGGGCACAGGGTACCTATCAGCCCCAGCATTTT.

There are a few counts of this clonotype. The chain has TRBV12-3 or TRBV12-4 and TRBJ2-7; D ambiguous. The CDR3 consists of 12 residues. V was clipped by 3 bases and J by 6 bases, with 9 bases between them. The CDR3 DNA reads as TGTGCCAGCAGTTTTGGTCCCGCCGAGCAGTACTTC. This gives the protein CASSFGPAEQYF.